The following is a T cell receptor (beta chain) sequence with its context. Antigen specificity is unknown. These data belong to a study of T cell repertoires in cytomegalovirus infection. Study information: CMV infection plus the matching HLA type was flagged by public TCR beta signatures.

Study-wide findings and caveats: There were carriers of CMV plus the relevant HLA, and cumulative public TCR beta family frequency identified them. Dominating the ex vivo response were TCR beta clonotypes that were CMV-specific and HLA-C-restricted.

There are 16 residues in the CDR3. The J segment lost 2 bases and the V segment lost 2 bases, leaving 4 bases of the junction unmatched. CDR1 is MNHEY, CDR2 SVGAGI, per germline. TCRdb redid the calling of the reads with MiXCR, one entry per CDR3 protein. The sample has 300,000 to 400,000 distinct CDR3 sequences; 15% to 20% are singletons. The source of this sequence is a human donor in good health (CMV status not recorded). Some clones in this sample may be carry-over from other donors' samples. The gene calls are TRBV6-5 and TRBJ2-3; TRBD2 matches 10 bases. Sequenced input: PBMCs. The CDR3 DNA follows: TGTGCCAGCAGTTACCGGGGGACTAGCGACACAGATACGCAGTATTTT. It encodes CASSYRGTSDTDTQYF.